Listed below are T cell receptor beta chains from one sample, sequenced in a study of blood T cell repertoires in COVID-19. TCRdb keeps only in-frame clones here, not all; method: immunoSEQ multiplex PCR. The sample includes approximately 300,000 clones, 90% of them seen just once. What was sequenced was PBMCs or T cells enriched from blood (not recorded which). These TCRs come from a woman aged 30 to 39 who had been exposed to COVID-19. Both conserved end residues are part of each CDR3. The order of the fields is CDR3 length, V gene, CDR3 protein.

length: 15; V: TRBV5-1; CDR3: CASSRTGVGDQPQHF
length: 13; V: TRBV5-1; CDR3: CASSFGQEETQYF
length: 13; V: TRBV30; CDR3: CAWIDATTYGYTF
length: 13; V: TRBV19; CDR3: CASSTDGPGEQYF
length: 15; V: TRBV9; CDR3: CASSVDPGPADGYTF
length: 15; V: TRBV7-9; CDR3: CASRPRTGVQETQYF
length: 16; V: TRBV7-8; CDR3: CASTLAGGLRFETQYF
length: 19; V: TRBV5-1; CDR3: CATLLPGGQGELFTGELFF
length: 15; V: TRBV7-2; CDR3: CASSLSFGANNEQFF
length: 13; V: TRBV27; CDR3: CASSYDSLYGYTF
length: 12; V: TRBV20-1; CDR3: CSASSSSYEQYF
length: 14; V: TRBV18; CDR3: CASSFGTGGYEQYF
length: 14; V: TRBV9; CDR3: CASSVVSQVREAFF
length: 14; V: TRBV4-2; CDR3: CASSQTMGGTEAFF
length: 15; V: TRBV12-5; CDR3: CASGLDVTGGVGYTF
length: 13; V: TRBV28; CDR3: CASSTGGNQPQHF
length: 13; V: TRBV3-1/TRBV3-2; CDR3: CASSQARGETQYF
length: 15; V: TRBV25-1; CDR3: CASSELENSAGELFF
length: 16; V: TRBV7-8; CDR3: CASSRTSGGTSDTQYF
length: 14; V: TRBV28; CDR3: CASSLSQGLTEAFF
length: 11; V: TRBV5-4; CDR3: CASSSGPRAFF
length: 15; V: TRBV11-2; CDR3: CASSPIAGTYNEQFF
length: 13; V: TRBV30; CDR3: CAWSLWGGTEAFF
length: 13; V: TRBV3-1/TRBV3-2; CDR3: CASSQPQGPGYTF
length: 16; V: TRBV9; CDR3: CASSVGGTRSNNEQFF
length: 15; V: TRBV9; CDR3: CASSLMGGAGGELFF
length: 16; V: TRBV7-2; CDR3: CASSPRTGARRYEQYF
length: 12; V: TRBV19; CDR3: CASSAGGDTQYF
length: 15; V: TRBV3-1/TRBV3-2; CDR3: CASSQAGGPYYGYTF
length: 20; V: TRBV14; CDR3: CASSLRAGTEDTRLSYEQYF
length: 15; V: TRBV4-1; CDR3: CASSQDSRQSYEQYF
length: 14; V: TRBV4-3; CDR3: CASSQDRGSYEQYF
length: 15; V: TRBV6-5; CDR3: CASPLPQGRNTEAFF
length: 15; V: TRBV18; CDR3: CASTLDRGNTDTQYF
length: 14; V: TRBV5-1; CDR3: CASSYPGKFDEQYF
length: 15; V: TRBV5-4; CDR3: CASSTRNQDNYGYTF
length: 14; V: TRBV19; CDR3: CASSRDRPNQPQHF
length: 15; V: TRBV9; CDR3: CASSPDPTTTDTQYF
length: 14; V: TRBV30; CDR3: CAWSVGTGDIEAFF
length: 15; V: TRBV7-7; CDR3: CANKEGSGLNTEAFF
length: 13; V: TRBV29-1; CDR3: CSVEDAGRGGYTF
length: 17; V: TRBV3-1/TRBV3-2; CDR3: CASRGGQGRLWSSPLHF
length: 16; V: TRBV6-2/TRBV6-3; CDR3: CASSQTAGQANTEAFF
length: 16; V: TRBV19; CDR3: CASSRYRGPGANVLTF
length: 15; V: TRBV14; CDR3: CASSLDRPGPGGYTF
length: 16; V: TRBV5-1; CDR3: CASSWGVRRSNYGYTF
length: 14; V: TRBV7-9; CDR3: CASSRQGFPYEQYF
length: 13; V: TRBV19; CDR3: CASSVRQGYEQYF